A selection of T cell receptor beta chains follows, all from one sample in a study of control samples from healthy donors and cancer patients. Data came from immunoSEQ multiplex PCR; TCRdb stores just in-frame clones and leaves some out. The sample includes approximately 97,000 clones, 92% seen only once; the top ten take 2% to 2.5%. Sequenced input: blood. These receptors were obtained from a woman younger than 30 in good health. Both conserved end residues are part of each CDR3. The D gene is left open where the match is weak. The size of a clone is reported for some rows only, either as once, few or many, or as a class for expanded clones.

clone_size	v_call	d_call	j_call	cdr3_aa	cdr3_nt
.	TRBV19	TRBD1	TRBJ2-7	CASSTTGTGIYEQYF	TGTGCCAGTAGTACCACCGGGACAGGTATCTACGAGCAGTACTTC
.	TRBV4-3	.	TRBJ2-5	CASSRPGQQETQYF	TGCGCCAGCAGCCGACCGGGACAACAAGAGACCCAGTACTTC
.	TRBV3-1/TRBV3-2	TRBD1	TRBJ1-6	CASSPYRGQSSPLHF	TGTGCCAGCAGCCCGTACAGGGGGCAGAGTTCACCCCTCCACTTT
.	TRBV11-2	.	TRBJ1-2	CASSLWGRNGYTF	TGTGCCAGCAGCCTCTGGGGCAGGAATGGCTACACCTTC
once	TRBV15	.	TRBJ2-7	CATSSSALGREQYF	TGTGCCACCAGTTCGTCCGCCCTGGGCCGCGAGCAGTACTTC
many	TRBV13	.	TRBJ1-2	CASSPHKGRVYTF	TGTGCCAGCAGCCCGCACAAGGGGAGGGTCTACACCTTC
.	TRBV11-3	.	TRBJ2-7	CASSLRLGTYEQYF	TGTGCCAGCAGCCTTCGGTTGGGCACCTACGAGCAGTACTTC
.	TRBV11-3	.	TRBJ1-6	CASSLDGLSPLHF	TGTGCCAGCAGCTTAGATGGGTTATCACCCCTCCACTTT
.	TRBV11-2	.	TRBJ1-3	CASSLAPLWDTIYF	TGTGCCAGCAGCTTAGCGCCCCTTTGGGACACCATATATTTT
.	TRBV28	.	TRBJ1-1	CASSLSDLIMNTEAFF	TGTGCCAGCAGTTTATCGGATCTGATTATGAACACTGAAGCTTTCTTT
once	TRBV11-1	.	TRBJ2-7	CASSPRTFFLIDEQYF	TGTGCCAGCAGCCCCCGGACCTTCTTCCTGATCGACGAGCAGTACTTC
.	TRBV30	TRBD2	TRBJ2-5	CAWSTGGTQETQYF	TGTGCCTGGAGTACGGGAGGAACCCAAGAGACCCAGTACTTC
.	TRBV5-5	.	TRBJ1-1	CASLGGTTEAFF	TGTGCCAGCCTAGGAGGGACCACTGAAGCTTTCTTT
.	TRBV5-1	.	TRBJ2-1	CASSFGQQGGFNEQFF	TGCGCCAGCAGCTTCGGTCAACAGGGGGGGTTCAATGAGCAGTTCTTC
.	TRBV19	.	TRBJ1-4	CARRFPGVGTNEKLFF	TGTGCCAGGAGATTTCCGGGGGTTGGGACTAATGAAAAACTGTTTTTT
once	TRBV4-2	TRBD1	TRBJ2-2	CASSLPGQGMELFF	TGTGCCAGCAGCCTCCCGGGACAGGGAATGGAGCTGTTTTTT
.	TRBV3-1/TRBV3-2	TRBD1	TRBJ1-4	CASSHRTGGGEKLFF	TGTGCCAGCAGCCACCGGACAGGGGGTGGTGAAAAACTGTTTTTT
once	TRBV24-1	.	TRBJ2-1	CATSAFAYNEQFF	TGTGCCACCAGTGCTTTCGCCTACAATGAGCAGTTCTTC
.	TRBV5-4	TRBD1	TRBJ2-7	CASRTTGTYEQYF	TGTGCCAGCAGGACGACAGGGACCTACGAGCAGTACTTC
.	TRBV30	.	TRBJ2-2	CAWSVGSRSGELFF	TGTGCCTGGAGTGTCGGGAGTAGATCCGGGGAGCTGTTTTTT
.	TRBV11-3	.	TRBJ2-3	CASSLGHVSDTQYF	TGTGCCAGCAGCTTGGGACACGTCTCGGATACGCAGTATTTT
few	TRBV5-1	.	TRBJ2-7	CASSFEGVSYEQYF	TGCGCCAGCAGCTTCGAGGGAGTCTCCTACGAGCAGTACTTC
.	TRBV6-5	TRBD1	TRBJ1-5	CASRDRGNQPQHF	TGTGCCAGCCGGGACAGGGGGAATCAGCCCCAGCATTTT
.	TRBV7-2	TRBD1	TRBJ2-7	CASKRRWTGDYEQYF	TGTGCCAGCAAACGACGCTGGACAGGGGATTACGAGCAGTACTTC
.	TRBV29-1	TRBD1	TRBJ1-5	CSVKQGAWQPQHF	TGCAGCGTTAAACAGGGGGCATGGCAGCCCCAGCATTTT
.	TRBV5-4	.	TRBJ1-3	CASSLVGYGNTIYF	TGTGCCAGCAGCTTGGTAGGGTACGGAAACACCATATATTTT
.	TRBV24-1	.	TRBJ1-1	CATSDSQLNTEAFF	TGTGCCACCAGTGATTCACAGCTGAACACTGAAGCTTTCTTT
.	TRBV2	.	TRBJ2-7	CASSDQGPSYEQYF	TGTGCCAGCAGTGACCAGGGGCCCTCCTACGAGCAGTACTTC
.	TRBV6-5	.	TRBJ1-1	CASRPPGTDEAFF	TGTGCCAGCAGACCGCCGGGGACTGATGAAGCTTTCTTT
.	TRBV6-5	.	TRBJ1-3	CASSYEPDPSGNTIYF	TGTGCCAGCAGTTATGAACCAGACCCCTCTGGAAACACCATATATTTT
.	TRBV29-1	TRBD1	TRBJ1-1	CSVVQGGTEAFF	TGCAGCGTCGTTCAGGGGGGAACTGAAGCTTTCTTT
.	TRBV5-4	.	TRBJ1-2	CASSLSRKDGYTF	TGTGCCAGCAGCTTGTCCCGAAAGGATGGCTACACCTTC
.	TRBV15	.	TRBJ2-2	CATSRDRSSLTGELFF	TGTGCCACCAGCAGAGATCGTAGCAGTTTAACCGGGGAGCTGTTTTTT
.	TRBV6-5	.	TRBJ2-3	CASSYSNTDTQYF	TGTGCCAGCAGTTACTCAAACACAGATACGCAGTATTTT
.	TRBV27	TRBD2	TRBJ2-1	CASQSGRSYNEQFF	TGTGCCAGCCAAAGCGGGAGGTCGTACAATGAGCAGTTCTTC
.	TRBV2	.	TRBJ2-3	CASRTDGTDTQYF	TGTGCCAGCCGGACAGACGGCACAGATACGCAGTATTTT
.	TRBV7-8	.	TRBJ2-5	CASSRDGKETQYF	TGTGCCAGCAGCCGCGACGGAAAAGAGACCCAGTACTTC
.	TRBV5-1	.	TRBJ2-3	CASSSTVTDTQYF	TGCGCCAGCAGCTCGACAGTCACAGATACGCAGTATTTT
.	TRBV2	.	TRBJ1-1	CASSFDTPRTEAFF	TGTGCCAGCAGTTTCGACACGCCGAGGACTGAAGCTTTCTTT
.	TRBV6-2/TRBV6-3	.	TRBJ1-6	CASSPLKGGGGSPLHF	TGTGCCAGCAGCCCTCTAAAAGGGGGAGGTGGTTCACCCCTCCACTTT